These T cell receptor beta chains were read from a single sample in a study of cytomegalovirus exposure and HLA in healthy donors. Produced via immunoSEQ multiplex PCR; TCRdb's table is partial and in-frame only. The table records about 210,000 clones, 82% of them present only once. Input material: PBMCs. The receptors stem from a man aged 35 to 55 in good health and CMV-seropositive. The conserved cysteine and the conserved F or W are not part of the CDR3 here. Each record gives: CDR3 length, V gene, J gene, CDR3 protein.

length: 13; V: TRBV2; J: TRBJ2-1; CDR3: ASKRTILSYNEQF
length: 12; V: TRBV4-1; J: TRBJ1-2; CDR3: ASSRLDASYGYT
length: 11; V: TRBV10-3; J: TRBJ2-3; CDR3: AMTAGATDTQY
length: 14; V: TRBV27; J: TRBJ2-1; CDR3: ASSLTAGGFYNEQF
length: 11; V: TRBV6-4; J: TRBJ1-2; CDR3: ASSVQGGYGYT
length: 13; V: TRBV5-1; J: TRBJ2-7; CDR3: ASSLDGTSSYEQY
length: 15; V: TRBV4-2; J: TRBJ2-1; CDR3: ASSQDGTSGSYNEQF
length: 12; V: TRBV18; J: TRBJ2-2; CDR3: ASSSQGNTGELF
length: 13; V: TRBV5-1; J: TRBJ2-3; CDR3: ASSIRDSTTDTQY
length: 14; V: TRBV7-9; J: TRBJ1-1; CDR3: ASSHLRPQGNTEAF
length: 14; V: TRBV30; J: TRBJ2-1; CDR3: AWAPTLGRVYNEQF
length: 11; V: TRBV5-1; J: TRBJ2-2; CDR3: ASSPSFTGELF
length: 13; V: TRBV7-9; J: TRBJ1-2; CDR3: ASSSRGQPERGYT
length: 13; V: TRBV9; J: TRBJ1-1; CDR3: ASSALTGAATEAF
length: 14; V: TRBV7-2; J: TRBJ2-1; CDR3: ASSLGLAGSYNEQF
length: 11; V: TRBV29-1; J: TRBJ1-1; CDR3: SVEGGENTEAF
length: 14; V: TRBV6-1; J: TRBJ2-1; CDR3: ASSEGLAGLYNEQF
length: 14; V: TRBV15; J: TRBJ2-1; CDR3: ATSNTGTGIQNEQF
length: 11; V: TRBV5-1; J: TRBJ2-1; CDR3: ASSLGTLNEQF
length: 13; V: TRBV12-5; J: TRBJ2-1; CDR3: ASGPLRSSYNEQF
length: 15; V: TRBV7-8; J: TRBJ2-7; CDR3: ASSPFMGRGLIYEQY
length: 12; V: TRBV4-1; J: TRBJ2-7; CDR3: ASSVTSGSYEQY
length: 14; V: TRBV5-1; J: TRBJ2-3; CDR3: ASSWGEPVSTDTQY
length: 11; V: TRBV5-4; J: TRBJ1-1; CDR3: ASSFGGDTEAF
length: 14; V: TRBV9; J: TRBJ2-2; CDR3: ASSVGLGLGTGELF
length: 13; V: TRBV6-5; J: TRBJ2-1; CDR3: ASSYSWGLHNEQF
length: 12; V: TRBV2; J: TRBJ1-2; CDR3: ASSSSGAGNGYT
length: 9; V: TRBV30; J: TRBJ2-1; CDR3: AWNGRNEQF
length: 15; V: TRBV7-9; J: TRBJ2-1; CDR3: ASSPSGRDLVNNEQF
length: 11; V: TRBV2; J: TRBJ1-1; CDR3: ASTLQGNTEAF
length: 13; V: TRBV14; J: TRBJ2-5; CDR3: ASSQDLAPTSTQY
length: 11; V: TRBV18; J: TRBJ2-7; CDR3: ASSPDQGYEQY
length: 12; V: TRBV5-1; J: TRBJ1-5; CDR3: ASSQGPGEEPQH
length: 16; V: TRBV5-1; J: TRBJ2-3; CDR3: ASNPLAESTGSTDTQY
length: 11; V: TRBV7-3; J: TRBJ2-2; CDR3: ASSPTITGELF
length: 14; V: TRBV9; J: TRBJ2-3; CDR3: ASSMGRGTPTDTQY
length: 11; V: TRBV5-6; J: TRBJ1-3; CDR3: ASSTPGGNTIY
length: 11; V: TRBV12-5; J: TRBJ1-3; CDR3: ASGRDSGNTIY
length: 11; V: TRBV9; J: TRBJ2-1; CDR3: ASQAGGFNEQF
length: 12; V: TRBV13; J: TRBJ2-1; CDR3: ASSLASGDNEQF
length: 15; V: TRBV29-1; J: TRBJ2-7; CDR3: SVVGGPTGIEYYEQY